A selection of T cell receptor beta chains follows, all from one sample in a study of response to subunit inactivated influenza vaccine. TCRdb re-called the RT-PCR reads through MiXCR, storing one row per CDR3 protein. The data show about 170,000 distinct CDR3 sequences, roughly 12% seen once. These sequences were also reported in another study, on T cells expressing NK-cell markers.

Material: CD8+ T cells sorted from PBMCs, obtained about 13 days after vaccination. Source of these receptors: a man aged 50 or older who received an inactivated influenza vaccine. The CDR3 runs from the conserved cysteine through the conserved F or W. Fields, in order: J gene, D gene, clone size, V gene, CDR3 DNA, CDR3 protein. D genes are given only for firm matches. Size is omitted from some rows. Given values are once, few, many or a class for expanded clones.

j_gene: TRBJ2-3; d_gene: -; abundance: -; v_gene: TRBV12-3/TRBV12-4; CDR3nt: TGTGCCAGCAGTCCCGACTTGGGGGCACCGGTCACAGATACGCAGTATTTT; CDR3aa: CASSPDLGAPVTDTQYF
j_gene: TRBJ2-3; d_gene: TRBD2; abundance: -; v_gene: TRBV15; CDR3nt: TGTGCCACCAGCAGAGATCCAACGGGGGGGGGCTTGGATACGCAGTATTTT; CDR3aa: CATSRDPTGGGLDTQYF
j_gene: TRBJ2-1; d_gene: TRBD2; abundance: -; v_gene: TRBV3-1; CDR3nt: TGTGCCAGCAGTCACGATGAGAGACTAGCGGGGGGGCTCTCCTCCTACAATGAGCAGTTCTTC; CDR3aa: CASSHDERLAGGLSSYNEQFF
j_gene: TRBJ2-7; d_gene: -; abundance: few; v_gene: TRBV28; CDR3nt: TGTGCCAGCAGTGGAACACTACATGGGGCCGAACAGTACTTC; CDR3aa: CASSGTLHGAEQYF
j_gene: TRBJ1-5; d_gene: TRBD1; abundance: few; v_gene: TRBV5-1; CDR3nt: TGCGCCAGCAGCCCCTTTGCAGGGGGCGGTCAGCCCCAGCATTTT; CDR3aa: CASSPFAGGGQPQHF
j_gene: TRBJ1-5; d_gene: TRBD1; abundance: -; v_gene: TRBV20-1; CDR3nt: TGCAGTGCTAGTTTACAGGGGGGAGATCAGCCCCAGCATTTT; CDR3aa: CSASLQGGDQPQHF
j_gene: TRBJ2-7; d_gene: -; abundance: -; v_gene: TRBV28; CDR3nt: TGTGCCAGCAGTTTAGGAGGACACGAGCAGTACTTC; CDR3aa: CASSLGGHEQYF
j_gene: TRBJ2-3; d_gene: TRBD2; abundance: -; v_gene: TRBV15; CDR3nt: TGTGCCACCAGCAGAGGTGATAGCGGGAGGGTCACAGATACGCAGTATTTT; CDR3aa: CATSRGDSGRVTDTQYF
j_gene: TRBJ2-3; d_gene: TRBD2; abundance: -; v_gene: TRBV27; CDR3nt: TGTGCCAGCAGTTTATCCCGACTAGCGGGGATCACAGATACGCAGTATTTT; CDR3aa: CASSLSRLAGITDTQYF
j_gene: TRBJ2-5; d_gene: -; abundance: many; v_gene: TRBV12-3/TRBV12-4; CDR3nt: TGTGCCAGCAGTTCTACAACCCAAGAGACCCAGTACTTC; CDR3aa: CASSSTTQETQYF
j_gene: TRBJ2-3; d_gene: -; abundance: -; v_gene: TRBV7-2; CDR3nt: TGTGCCAGCAGCTTCACTGAGGGGGGAAGCACAGATACGCAGTATTTT; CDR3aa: CASSFTEGGSTDTQYF
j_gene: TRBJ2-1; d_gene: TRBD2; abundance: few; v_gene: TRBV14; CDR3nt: TGTGCCAGCAGCCAAGGTCCTAGCGGCTACAATGAGCAGTTCTTC; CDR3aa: CASSQGPSGYNEQFF
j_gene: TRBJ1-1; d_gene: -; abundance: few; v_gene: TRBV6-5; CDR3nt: TGTGCCAGCAGTTCCACCGGACAAACGGTGAACACTGAAGCTTTCTTT; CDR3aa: CASSSTGQTVNTEAFF
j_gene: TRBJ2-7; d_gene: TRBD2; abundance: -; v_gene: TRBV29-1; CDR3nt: TGCAGCGTTGAAACCGGGACTAGCTACGAGCAGTACTTC; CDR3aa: CSVETGTSYEQYF
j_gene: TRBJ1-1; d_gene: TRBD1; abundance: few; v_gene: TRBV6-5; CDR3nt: TGTGCCAGCAGTTCCTTTGGTGGCAGGGGGCTAACTGAAGCTTTCTTT; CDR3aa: CASSSFGGRGLTEAFF
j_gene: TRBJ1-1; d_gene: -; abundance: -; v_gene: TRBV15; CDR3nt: TGTGCCACCAGCAGAGTGGGGGACAACACTGAAGCTTTCTTT; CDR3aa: CATSRVGDNTEAFF
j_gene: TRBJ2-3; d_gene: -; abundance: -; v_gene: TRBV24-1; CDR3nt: TGTGCCACCAGTGATTTGCCAGGGAGGAGCACAGATACGCAGTATTTT; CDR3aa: CATSDLPGRSTDTQYF
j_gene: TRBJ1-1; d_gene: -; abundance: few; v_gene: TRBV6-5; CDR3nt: TGTGCCAGCAGCTACCACCCTTATGAGGGGAGCACTGAAGCTTTCTTT; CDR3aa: CASSYHPYEGSTEAFF
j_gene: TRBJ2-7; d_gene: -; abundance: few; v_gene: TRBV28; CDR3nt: TGTGCCAGCGTCGAAGCCTCCGAGCAGTACTTC; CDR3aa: CASVEASEQYF
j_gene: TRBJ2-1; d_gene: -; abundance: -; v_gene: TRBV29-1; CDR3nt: TGCAGCGTTGTGGGTTTCCTGGTTAGCGCAGCCTACAATGAGCAGTTCTTC; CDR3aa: CSVVGFLVSAAYNEQFF
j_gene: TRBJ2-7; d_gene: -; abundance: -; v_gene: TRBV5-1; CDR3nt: TGCGCCAGCAGCTTGGGGGACTCCAATCCCTACGAGCAGTACTTC; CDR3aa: CASSLGDSNPYEQYF
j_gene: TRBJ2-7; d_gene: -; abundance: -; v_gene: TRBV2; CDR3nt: TGTGCCAGCAGTGTGGGTTCCTACTACGAGCAGTACTTC; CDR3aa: CASSVGSYYEQYF
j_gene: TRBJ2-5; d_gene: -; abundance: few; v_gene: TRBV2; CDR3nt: TGTGCCAGCAGTAGGGAGCGGGTTTCGTACCAAGAGACCCAGTACTTC; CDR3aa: CASSRERVSYQETQYF
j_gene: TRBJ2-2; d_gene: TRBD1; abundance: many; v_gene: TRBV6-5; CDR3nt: TGTGCCAGCAGTTACTCAGGGACAGGTCTTACCGGGGAGCTGTTTTTT; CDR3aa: CASSYSGTGLTGELFF
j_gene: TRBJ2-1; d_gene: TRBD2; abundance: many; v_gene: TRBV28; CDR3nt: TGTGCCAGCAGTTTAACAGCGGGAGGATCCTACAATGAGCAGTTCTTC; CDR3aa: CASSLTAGGSYNEQFF
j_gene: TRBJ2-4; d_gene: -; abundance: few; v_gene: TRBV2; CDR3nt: TGTGCCAGCATGCGAACTACCCAAGACATTCAGTACTTC; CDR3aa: CASMRTTQDIQYF
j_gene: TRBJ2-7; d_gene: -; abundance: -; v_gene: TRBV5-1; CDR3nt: TGCGCCAGCAGCTTGGTTCAGGGTCCCTCATCCTACGAGCAGTACTTC; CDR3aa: CASSLVQGPSSYEQYF
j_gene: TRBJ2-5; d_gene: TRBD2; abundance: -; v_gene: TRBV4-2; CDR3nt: TGTGCCAGCAGCCAAGAATCTAGCGGGTGGCAACAAGAGACCCAGTACTTC; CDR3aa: CASSQESSGWQQETQYF
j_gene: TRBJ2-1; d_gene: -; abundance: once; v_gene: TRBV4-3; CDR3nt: TGCGCCAGCAGCCCCTGGGGGCCGGGCGAGCAGTTCTTC; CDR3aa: CASSPWGPGEQFF
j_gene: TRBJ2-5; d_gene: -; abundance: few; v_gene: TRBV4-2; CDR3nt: TGTGCCAGCAGCCAAGTCGACGGACACCAAGAGACCCAGTACTTC; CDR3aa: CASSQVDGHQETQYF
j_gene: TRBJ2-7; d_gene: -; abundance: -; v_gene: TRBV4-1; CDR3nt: TGCGCCAGCAGCCAAGGAATCGGAGGCTACGAGCAGTACTTC; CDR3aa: CASSQGIGGYEQYF
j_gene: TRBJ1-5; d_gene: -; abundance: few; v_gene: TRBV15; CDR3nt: TGTGCCACCAGCAGGGCGGACAGAGAAAATCAGCCCCAGCATTTT; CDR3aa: CATSRADRENQPQHF
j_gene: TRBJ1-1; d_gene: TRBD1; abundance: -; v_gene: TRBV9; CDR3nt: TGTGCCAGCAGCGCCTGGGACAGTCTGAACACTGAAGCTTTCTTT; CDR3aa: CASSAWDSLNTEAFF
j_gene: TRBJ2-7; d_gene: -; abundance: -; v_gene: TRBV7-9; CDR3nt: TGTGCCAGCAGCTCCTTTAGCGGCACCTACGAGCAGTACTTC; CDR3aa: CASSSFSGTYEQYF
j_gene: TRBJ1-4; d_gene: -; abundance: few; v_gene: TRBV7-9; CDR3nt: TGTGCCAGCAGCTTGGAGCAGGGGACAACTAATGAAAAACTGTTTTTT; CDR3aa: CASSLEQGTTNEKLFF
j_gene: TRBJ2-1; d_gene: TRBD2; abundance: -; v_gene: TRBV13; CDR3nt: TGTGCCAGCAGCCCCAGCGGGAGGACCAACAATGAGCAGTTCTTC; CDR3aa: CASSPSGRTNNEQFF
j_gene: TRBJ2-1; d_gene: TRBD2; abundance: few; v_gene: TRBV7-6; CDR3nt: TGTGCCAGCAGCTTAGCGTTCACAGGGGCTAGCGGGAGGTCTTACAATGAGCAGTTCTTC; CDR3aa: CASSLAFTGASGRSYNEQFF
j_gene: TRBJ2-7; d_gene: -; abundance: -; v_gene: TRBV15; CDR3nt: TGTGCCACCAGCAGAGATTGGGTAGCAGGCGAGCAGTACTTC; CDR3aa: CATSRDWVAGEQYF
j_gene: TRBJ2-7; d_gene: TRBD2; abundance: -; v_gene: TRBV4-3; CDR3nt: TGCGCCAGCAGCGTAGCGGGAGGGGGGTCCTACGAGCAGTACTTC; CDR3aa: CASSVAGGGSYEQYF
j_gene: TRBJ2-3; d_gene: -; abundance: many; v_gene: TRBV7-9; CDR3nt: TGTGCCACCGAGGGGTACACAGATACGCAGTATTTT; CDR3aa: CATEGYTDTQYF
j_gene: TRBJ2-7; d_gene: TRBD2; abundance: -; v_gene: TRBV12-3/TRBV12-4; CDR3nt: TGTGCCAGCAGTACCCCGGGACTAGTTTACGAGCAGTACTTC; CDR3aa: CASSTPGLVYEQYF
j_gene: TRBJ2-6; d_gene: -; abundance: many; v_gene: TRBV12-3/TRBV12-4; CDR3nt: TGTGCCAGCAGTTTTGGCGAGTCTGGGGCCAACGTCCTGACTTTC; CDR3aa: CASSFGESGANVLTF
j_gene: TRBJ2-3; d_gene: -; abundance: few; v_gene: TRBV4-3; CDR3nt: TGCGCCAGCAGCCAAGAGAGGGACACAGATACGCAGTATTTT; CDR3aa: CASSQERDTDTQYF
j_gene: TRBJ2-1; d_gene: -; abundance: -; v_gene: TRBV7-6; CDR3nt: TGTGCCAGCAGCCGCGTGGGACATGAGCAGTTCTTC; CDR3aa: CASSRVGHEQFF
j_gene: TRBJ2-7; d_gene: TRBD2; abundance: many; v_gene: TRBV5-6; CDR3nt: TGTGCCAGCAGCTACGGGACTAGCGACGAGCAGTACTTC; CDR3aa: CASSYGTSDEQYF
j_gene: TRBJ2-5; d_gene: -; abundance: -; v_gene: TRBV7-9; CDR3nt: TGTGCCAGCAGCTTAGGTCAGGGGTGGAGAGAGACCCAGTACTTC; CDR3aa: CASSLGQGWRETQYF
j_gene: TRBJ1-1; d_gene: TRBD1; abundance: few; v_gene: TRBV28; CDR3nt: TGTGCCAGCAGTCTGCTAACCGGGACAGGGGACACTGAAGCTTTCTTT; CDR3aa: CASSLLTGTGDTEAFF
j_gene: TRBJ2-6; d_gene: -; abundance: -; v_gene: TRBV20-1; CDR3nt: TGCAGTGCAACGGACTCGTACTCTGGGGCCAACGTCCTGACTTTC; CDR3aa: CSATDSYSGANVLTF
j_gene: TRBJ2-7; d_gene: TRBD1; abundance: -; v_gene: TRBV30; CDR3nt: TGTGCCTGGAGTACCCGGGACAGGGGTTACGAGCAGTACTTC; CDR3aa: CAWSTRDRGYEQYF
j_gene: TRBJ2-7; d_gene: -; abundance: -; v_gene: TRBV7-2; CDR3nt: TGTGCCAGCAGTCACGGACCCGATTACGAGCAGTACTTC; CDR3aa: CASSHGPDYEQYF
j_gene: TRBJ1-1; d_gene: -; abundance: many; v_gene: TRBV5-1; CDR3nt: TGCGCCAGCAGCTTGGCCGGGGCAATGAACACTGAAGCTTTCTTT; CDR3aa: CASSLAGAMNTEAFF
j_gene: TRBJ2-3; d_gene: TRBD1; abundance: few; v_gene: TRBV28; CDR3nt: TGTGCCAGCAGTTTACGGACAGGGGCCGACGCAGATACGCAGTATTTT; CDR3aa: CASSLRTGADADTQYF
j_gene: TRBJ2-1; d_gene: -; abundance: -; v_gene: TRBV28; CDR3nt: TGTGCCAGCAGTTTTTTTATGTCAGGTTACTACAATGAGCAGTTCTTC; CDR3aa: CASSFFMSGYYNEQFF
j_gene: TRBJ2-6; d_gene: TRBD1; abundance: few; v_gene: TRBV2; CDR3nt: TGTGCCAGCAGTCTCAGGGGGCGAGTCTCTGGGGCCAACGTCCTGACTTTC; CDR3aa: CASSLRGRVSGANVLTF
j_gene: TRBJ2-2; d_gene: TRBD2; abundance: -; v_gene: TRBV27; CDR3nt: TGTGCCAGCAGTTTATCGTCACTAGCGGGTTACACCGGGGAGCTGTTTTTT; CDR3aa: CASSLSSLAGYTGELFF
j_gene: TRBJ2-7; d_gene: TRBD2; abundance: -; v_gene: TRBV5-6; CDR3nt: TGTGCCAGCAGCTGGGGGACTAGCGGGATGTACGAGCAGTACTTC; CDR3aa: CASSWGTSGMYEQYF
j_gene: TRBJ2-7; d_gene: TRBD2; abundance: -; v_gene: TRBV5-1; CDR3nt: TGCGCCAGCAGCTTGGTGACTAGCGGTCCCTACGAGCAGTACTTC; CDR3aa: CASSLVTSGPYEQYF